This TCR beta chain was sequenced in a study of T cells after yellow fever vaccination. Study information: Preparation of fractions with low cell numbers was performed using SMART-Seq v4 Ultra Low Input. Study-level points and caveats: Primary-vaccination clones mostly resurfaced post-booster (approximately 96% CD4, about 87% CD8). FACS-sorted repertoires might harbor abundant contaminating clonotypes from the bulk population.

V was pared by 6 bases and J by 5 bases, with 14 bases between. Germline V gene sequence: CDR1 SGHDT, CDR2 YYEEEE. The CDR3 runs to 13 residues. In making TCR cDNA, 5'RACE template switching added a universal primer site and UMIs to it. TCRdb redid the calling of the 5' RACE reads with MiXCR, one entry per CDR3 protein. This sample carries over 200,000 distinct CDR3 sequences, over 6.5% of them seen once, and the ten largest clones take around 1%. With respect to this clonotype: Its cognate antigen is unknown.

This specimen consisted of CD4+ T cells sorted from PBMCs, obtained on the day of the yellow fever booster vaccination. The sequence was obtained from a man aged 30 to 39 who received the YFV17D yellow fever vaccine. V and J are TRBV5-6 and TRBJ2-5; a possible D gene is TRBD2 (6 bases). As DNA, the CDR3 is TGTGCCAGCACCCTGGACTACGGGGAGACCCAGTACTTC. It codes for CASTLDYGETQYF.